The 14 T cell receptor beta chains listed next were all sequenced from one sample in a study of T cells after yellow fever vaccination (dated by TCRdb to the late 2010s). Library method: 5' RACE. Sequencing took place on an Illumina HiSeq 2500. In-frame beta chains were kept once TCRdb had trimmed the public reads at Q25 with fastp and called clones with MiXCR. All rows with the same CDR3 protein become a single entry with the most common DNA and genes. Here the sample has 450,000 to 550,000 distinct CDR3 sequences; roughly a fifth occur a single time. Of the sample, roughly 16% falls within the top ten clones. Explained via the paper, the treatment or condition label denotes: live attenuated yellow fever vaccine strain. This specimen consisted of PBMCs, obtained about 21 days after the first yellow fever vaccination. Every receptor here comes from a man between 18 and 29 years old who received the YFV17D yellow fever vaccine.

This clonotype was observed a few times. V is TRBV5-1 and J is TRBJ2-3, with 16 bases that match TRBD2. The CDR3 length is 17 residues. V lost 4 bases, J lost 3 bases, and 5 bases stayed unmatched. Germline V gene lookup returns CDR1 SGHRS and CDR2 YFSETQ. CDR3 coding DNA: TGCGCCAGCAGCCGGGGACTAGCGGGGGGGAGAACAGATACGCAGTATTTT. It encodes CASSRGLAGGRTDTQYF.

This clonotype has ten or more counts. The chain joins TRBV4-3 to TRBJ2-1; a possible D gene is TRBD1 (6 bases). The CDR3 sequence is 16 residues long. Germline lookup yields CDR1 LGHNA and CDR2 YSLEER. The germline V and J ends were trimmed by 3 bases and 7 bases, with 19 bases remaining between them. DNA of the CDR3: TGCGCCAGCAGCCATGAACAGGGCCCTGCCCCAAATGAGCAGTTCTTC. Translated, it gives CASSHEQGPAPNEQFF.

This clonotype was seen only a few times. The chain combines TRBV20-1 with TRBJ2-7; either TRBD1 or TRBD2 may fit D (6 bases each). The CDR3 spans 12 residues. V was cut by 2 bases and J by 4 bases, with 9 bases left in between. Germline assignment: CDR1 DFQATT and CDR2 SNEGSKA (reference sequence). The chain's CDR3 is CSARPGAYEQYF. As DNA, the CDR3 is TGCAGTGCTAGACCGGGGGCATACGAGCAGTACTTC.

The rearrangement uses TRBV12-3 or TRBV12-4 and TRBJ2-1; D unresolved. V was trimmed by 4 bases and J by 3 bases, leaving 7 bases between them. The CDR3 runs 13 residues. CDR3 sequence: CASSYTYYNEQFF. For the CDR3, the DNA is TGTGCCAGCAGTTATACGTACTACAATGAGCAGTTCTTC.

This clonotype has only a few counts. The genes are TRBV5-1 and TRBJ2-1, with TRBD1 matching over 7 bases. From germline, CDR1 is SGHRS and CDR2 YFSETQ. The CDR3 runs to 15 residues. The junction had 7 bases not matched to a gene; V was cut back by 2 bases and J by 5 bases. The DNA of the CDR3 is TGCGCCAGCAGCTTTTCCGGGACAGCAGACAATGAGCAGTTCTTC. It is translated as CASSFSGTADNEQFF.

CDR3: CASSVRGRFSSPLHF. The DNA for the CDR3 is TGTGCCAGCAGCGTGCGAGGACGGTTTTCATCACCCCTCCACTTT. The chain recombines TRBV6-1 with TRBJ1-6; unclear D gene. CDR1 is MNHNS, CDR2 SASEGT, per germline. The CDR3 runs to 15 residues. Deletions cut 6 bases from V and 10 bases from J, with 19 bases between.

This clonotype was observed a handful of times. The chain links TRBV12-3 or TRBV12-4 to TRBJ1-2; D gene unclear. This CDR3 is built from 12 residues. Deletions cut 1 base from V and 6 bases from J, with 6 bases between. CDR3 residues: CASSLVRNGYTF. For the CDR3, the DNA is TGTGCCAGCAGTTTAGTCCGAAATGGCTACACCTTC.

V is TRBV20-1 and J is TRBJ2-1, with TRBD2 matching over 7 bases. The CDR3 contains 15 residues. Germline values: CDR1 DFQATT, CDR2 SNEGSKA (reference sequence). The ends lost 3 bases at V and 8 bases at J; junction bases unmatched: 13. The CDR3 region is CSASFGLDGRYEQFF. Written as DNA, the CDR3 is TGCAGTGCTAGCTTCGGACTGGACGGGAGGTATGAGCAGTTCTTC.

This clonotype has ten or more counts. V usage is TRBV18 and J usage is TRBJ1-1; D may be TRBD1 (5 bases). The CDR3 length is 13 residues. Per the germline V gene, CDR1 is KGHSH and CDR2 is LQKENI. Deletions cut 2 bases from V and 8 bases from J, with 12 bases between. The CDR3 here is CASSPSGEWEAFF. DNA of the CDR3: TGTGCCAGCTCACCATCGGGGGAGTGGGAAGCTTTCTTT.

V is TRBV12-5 and J is TRBJ1-2, with D perhaps matching TRBD1 (6 bases). Trimming took off 5 bases at V and 0 bases at J, with 13 bases between the two ends. This CDR3 contains 15 residues. The V gene's germline CDR1 is LGHNT and CDR2 FRNRAP. CDR3 sequence reads: CASGPAWTANYGYTF. The DNA of the CDR3 is TGTGCTAGTGGTCCAGCCTGGACAGCTAACTATGGCTACACCTTC. Supplemented by reference TRBV12-5 and TRBJ1-2, the full variable domain reads DARVTQTPRHKVTEMGQEVTMRCQPILGHNTVFWYRQTMMQGLELLAYFRNRAPLDDSGMPKDRFSAEMPDATLATLKIQPSEPRDSAVYFCASGPAWTANYGYTFGSGTRLTVV.

This CDR3 is CASSTGTVDGKLFF. CDR3 in DNA: TGTGCCAGCAGCACCGGGACAGTCGACGGAAAACTGTTTTTT. This chain connects TRBV7-8 to TRBJ1-4, with 7 nucleotides matching TRBD1. CDR1 and CDR2 from the germline V gene are SGHVS and FQNEAQ. The CDR3 loop spans 14 amino acids. V gave up 5 bases and J gave up 10 bases; unmatched junction bases: 10.

This chain joins TRBV12-3 or TRBV12-4 and TRBJ1-1, with D unclear. With 3 bases removed from V and 3 bases from J, the gap between germline ends came to 5 bases. This CDR3 is built from 12 residues. The CDR3 is CASSLRHTEAFF. DNA of the CDR3: TGTGCCAGCAGTTTGAGACACACTGAAGCTTTCTTT.

CDR3 in amino acids: CASSTSYTDTQYF. DNA for the CDR3: TGCGCCAGCAGCACTTCCTATACAGATACGCAGTATTTT. The chain couples TRBV5-1 to TRBJ2-3; unclear D gene. The CDR3 length is 13 residues. Trimming removed 4 bases from V and 3 bases from J, with 9 bases in between. Germline-derived CDR1 and CDR2 are SGHRS and YFSETQ.

The chain uses TRBV7-2 and TRBJ2-3; TRBD2 agrees at 13 bases. In germline, CDR1 is SGHTA, CDR2 FQGNSA. Trimming took 2 bases from V and 11 from J; bases not matched to a gene: 1. CDR3 length: 13 residues. The CDR3 reads CASSLTSGGGQYF. CDR3 coding DNA: TGTGCCAGCAGCTTAACTAGCGGGGGGGGGCAGTATTTT. The full variable domain, its missing parts supplied by reference TRBV7-2 and TRBJ2-3, is GAGVSQSPSNKVTEKGKDVELRCDPISGHTALYWYRQSLGQGLEFLIYFQGNSAPDKSGLPSDRFSAERTGGSVSTLTIQRTQQEDSAVYLCASSLTSGGGQYFGPGTRLTVL.